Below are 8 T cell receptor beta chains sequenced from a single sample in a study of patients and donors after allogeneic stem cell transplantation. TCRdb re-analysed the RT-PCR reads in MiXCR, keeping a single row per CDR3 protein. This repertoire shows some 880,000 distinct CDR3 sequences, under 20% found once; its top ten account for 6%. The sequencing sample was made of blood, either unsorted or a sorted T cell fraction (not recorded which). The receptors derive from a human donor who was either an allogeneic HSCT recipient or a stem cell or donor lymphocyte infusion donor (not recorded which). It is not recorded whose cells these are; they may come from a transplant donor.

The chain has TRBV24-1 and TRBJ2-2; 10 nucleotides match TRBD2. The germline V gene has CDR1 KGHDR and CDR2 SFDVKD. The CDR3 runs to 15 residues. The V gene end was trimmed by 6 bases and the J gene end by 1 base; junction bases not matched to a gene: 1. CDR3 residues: CATSRTSGNTGELFF. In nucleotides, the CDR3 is TGTGCCACCAGTCGGACTAGCGGGAACACCGGGGAGCTGTTTTTT.

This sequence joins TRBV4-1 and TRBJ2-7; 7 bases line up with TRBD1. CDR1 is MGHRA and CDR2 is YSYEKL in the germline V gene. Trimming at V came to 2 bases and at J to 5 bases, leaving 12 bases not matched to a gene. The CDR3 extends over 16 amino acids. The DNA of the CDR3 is TGCGCCAGCAGCCAACCGCCACGACAGGGTTCCAACGAGCAGTACTTC. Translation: CASSQPPRQGSNEQYF.

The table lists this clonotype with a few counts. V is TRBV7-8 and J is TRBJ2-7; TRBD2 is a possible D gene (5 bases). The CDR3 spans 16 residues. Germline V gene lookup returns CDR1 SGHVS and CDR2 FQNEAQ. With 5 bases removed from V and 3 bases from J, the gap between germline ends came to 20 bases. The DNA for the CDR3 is TGTGCCAGCAGCCCCCGAGCATTGGGAGATGTCTACGAGCAGTACTTC. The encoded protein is CASSPRALGDVYEQYF.

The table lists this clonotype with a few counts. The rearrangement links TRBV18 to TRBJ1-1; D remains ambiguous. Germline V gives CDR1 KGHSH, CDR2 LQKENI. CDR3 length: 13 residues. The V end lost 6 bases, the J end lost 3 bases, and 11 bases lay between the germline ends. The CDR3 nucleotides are TGTGCCAGCTCTCTGACGGATTACACTGAAGCTTTCTTT. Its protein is CASSLTDYTEAFF.

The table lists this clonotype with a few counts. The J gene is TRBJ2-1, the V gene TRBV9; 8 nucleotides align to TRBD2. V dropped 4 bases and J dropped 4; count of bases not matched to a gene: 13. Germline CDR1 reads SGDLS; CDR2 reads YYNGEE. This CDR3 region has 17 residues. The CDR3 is CASSPPGRTSLYNEQFF. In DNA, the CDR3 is TGTGCCAGCAGCCCTCCCGGTAGGACTAGCCTTTACAATGAGCAGTTCTTC.

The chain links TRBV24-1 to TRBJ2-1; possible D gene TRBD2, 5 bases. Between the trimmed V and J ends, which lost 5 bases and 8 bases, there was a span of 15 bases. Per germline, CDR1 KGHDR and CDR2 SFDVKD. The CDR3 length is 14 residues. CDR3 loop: CATSVKRRTDEQFF. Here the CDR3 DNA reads TGTGCCACCAGTGTCAAGCGGCGGACCGATGAGCAGTTCTTC.

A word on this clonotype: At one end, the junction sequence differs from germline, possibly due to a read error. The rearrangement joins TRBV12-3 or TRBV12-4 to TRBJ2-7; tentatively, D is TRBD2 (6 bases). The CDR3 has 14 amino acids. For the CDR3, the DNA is TGTGCCAGCACGGATTCCCAGGGAATAGCGGTACCTAACTTC. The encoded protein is CASTDSQGIAVPNF.

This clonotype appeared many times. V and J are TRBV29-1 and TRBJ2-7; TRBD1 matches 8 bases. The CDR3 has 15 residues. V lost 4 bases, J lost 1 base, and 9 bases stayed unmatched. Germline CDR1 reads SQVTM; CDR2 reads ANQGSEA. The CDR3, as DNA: TGCAGCGTTGGAGTGGGACAGGTAATTTCCTACGAGCAGTACTTC. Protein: CSVGVGQVISYEQYF.